A single sample is the source of the 18 T cell receptor beta chains below, sequenced in a study of blood T cell repertoires in COVID-19. TCRdb's copy holds only in-frame clones and misses some; the assay was immunoSEQ multiplex PCR. The table records some 140,000 clones, around four fifths of them present only once. Sequenced input: PBMCs or T cells enriched from blood (not recorded which). All receptors come from a man younger than 45 who had recovered from COVID-19.

The rearrangement links TRBV27 to TRBJ1-2; 10 nucleotides match TRBD1. This CDR3 region has 15 residues. Per germline, CDR1 MNHEY and CDR2 SMNVEV (reference sequence). The ends lost 4 bases at V and 8 bases at J; junction bases unmatched: 10. In DNA, the CDR3 is TGTGCCAGCAGTTCCGAGACAGGGGGCGTAGGCGGCTACACCTTC. This codes for CASSSETGGVGGYTF.

The J gene is TRBJ2-2, the V gene TRBV5-1; the match to TRBD1 covers 10 bases. The length of the CDR3 is 15 residues. Germline-derived CDR1 and CDR2 are SGHRS and YFSETQ. V lost 4 bases to trimming and J lost 4 bases; unmatched junction nucleotides: 4. Written as DNA, the CDR3 is TGCGCCAGCAGCGGCGGGACAGGGGTCACCGGGGAGCTGTTTTTT. It yields the protein CASSGGTGVTGELFF.

J is TRBJ2-2 and V is TRBV7-3; TRBD2 matches at 9 bases. The V segment lost 5 bases and the J segment 4 bases; nucleotides outside the gene matches: 14. The CDR3 loop spans 18 amino acids. CDR1 is SGHTA, CDR2 FQGTGA, per germline. As DNA, the CDR3 is TGTGCCAGCAGCGTCAGGGGTAGCGGGAGCGCAAGCACCGGGGAGCTGTTTTTT. Its translation: CASSVRGSGSASTGELFF.

CDR3 in DNA: TGTGCCAGCAGTGACTCAGGGGGTGAGCAGCCCCAGCATTTT. This sequence encodes CASSDSGGEQPQHF. V and J are TRBV2 and TRBJ1-5, with 7 bases aligning to TRBD1. The J segment lost 7 bases and the V segment lost 3 bases, leaving 6 bases of the junction unmatched. The CDR3 consists of 14 residues. Germline values: CDR1 SNHLY, CDR2 FYNNEI.

CDR3 in DNA: TGTGCCAGCAGCTACCGGGACAGGGAAGGTTCACCCCTCCACTTT. Translated, it gives CASSYRDREGSPLHF. V gene TRBV5-4 combines with J gene TRBJ1-6; 9 nucleotides match TRBD1. Germline values: CDR1 SGHNT, CDR2 YYREEE (reference sequence). J gave up 9 bases and V 3 bases, and 7 bases lay outside the gene matches. The CDR3 extends over 15 amino acids.

The rearrangement uses TRBV29-1 and TRBJ1-2; 7 bases line up with TRBD1. Unmatched junction bases numbered 6, after V lost 6 bases and J lost 8 bases. The CDR3 runs 11 residues. The germline CDR1 and CDR2 sequences are SQVTM and ANQGSEA. In DNA, the CDR3 is TGCAGCGTCCAGGGGGGCGGGGGCTACACCTTC. It codes for CSVQGGGGYTF.

The CDR3 loop reads CSVRPRAGGYGYTF. CDR3 nucleotides: TGCAGCGTTCGACCTCGGGCAGGGGGCTATGGCTACACCTTC. V gene TRBV29-1 combines with J gene TRBJ1-2; 7 bases map to TRBD1. CDR3 length equals 14 residues. Germline lookup yields CDR1 SQVTM and CDR2 ANQGSEA. V dropped 5 bases and J dropped 4; count of bases not matched to a gene: 10. The variable domain in full, completed from reference TRBV29-1 and TRBJ1-2, reads SAVISQKPSRDICQRGTSLTIQCQVDSQVTMMFWYRQQPGQSLTLIATANQGSEATYESGFVIDKFPISRPNLTFSTLTVSNMSPEDSSIYLCSVRPRAGGYGYTFGSGTRLTVV.

The chain joins TRBV2 to TRBJ1-1; 7 nucleotides align to TRBD1. CDR1 is SNHLY and CDR2 is FYNNEI in the germline V gene. V was clipped by 6 bases and J by 0 bases; unmatched bases: 4. The CDR3 covers 14 residues. Here the CDR3 reads CASRETGMNTEAFF. The CDR3 coding sequence is TGTGCCAGCAGGGAGACAGGGATGAACACTGAAGCTTTCTTT.

The chain uses TRBV19 and TRBJ2-7; D may be TRBD1 (6 bases). The CDR3 is 13 amino acids. The ends were cut back, 6 bases at V and 4 bases at J, with 13 bases in the middle. Germline V gene sequence: CDR1 LNHDA, CDR2 SQIVND (reference sequence). DNA of the CDR3: TGTGCCAGTAGCAAGGGGGTAAGGTACGAGCAGTACTTC. Protein sequence: CASSKGVRYEQYF.

This chain uses TRBV2 with TRBJ2-7; 7 bases are a match to TRBD1. The CDR3 loop spans 16 amino acids. Germline V gene lookup returns CDR1 SNHLY and CDR2 FYNNEI. Unmatched junction bases numbered 16, after V lost 6 bases and J lost 5 bases. For the CDR3, the DNA is TGTGCCAGCAGCGAAACCCCCGCAGGGGGAAGGAACGAGCAGTACGTC. It yields the protein CASSETPAGGRNEQYV.

This chain uses TRBV3-1 (or the pseudogene TRBV3-2) with TRBJ2-7, with TRBD2 as a possible D gene (5 bases). The length of the CDR3 is 13 residues. Germline V lookup: CDR1 LGHDT, CDR2 YNNKEL (reference sequence). Trimming cost V 4 bases and J 0 bases, with 7 bases left between them. The CDR3 DNA follows: TGTGCCAGCAGCCCTCGGGACTCCTACGAGCAGTACGTC. This encodes CASSPRDSYEQYV.

The V and J genes are TRBV2 and TRBJ2-4, with D possibly being TRBD2 (7 bases). The CDR3 has 14 amino acids. Deletions cut 4 bases from V and 5 bases from J, with 12 bases between. Germline CDR1 and CDR2: SNHLY and FYNNEI. CDR3 nucleotide sequence: TGTGCCAGCAGTGTTTCGGGGGGCGAAAACATTCAGTACTTC. It codes for CASSVSGGENIQYF.

The chain combines TRBV30 with TRBJ2-3, with 11 bases lining up with TRBD2. This CDR3 has 15 amino acids. Germline V gene sequence: CDR1 GTSNPN, CDR2 SVGIG (reference sequence). The V and J ends lost 0 bases and 1 base, in that order; junction bases with no gene match: 0. The CDR3 DNA follows: TGTGCCTGGAGTGTACTAGCGGGAGGCACAGATACGCAGTATTTT. It translates to CAWSVLAGGTDTQYF.

This chain links TRBV7-2 with TRBJ2-3, with TRBD2 matching over 7 bases. Germline loops: CDR1 SGHTA, CDR2 FQGNSA. V was clipped by 5 bases and J by 5 bases; unmatched bases: 7. This CDR3 region has 14 residues. In nucleotides, the CDR3 is TGTGCCAGCAGCCCCCGACTAGCTGGAGATACGCAGTATTTT. This gives the protein CASSPRLAGDTQYF.

V gene TRBV3-1 (or the pseudogene TRBV3-2) combines with J gene TRBJ1-6; the D gene is possibly TRBD1 (6 bases). The CDR3 extends over 14 amino acids. CDR1 LGHDT and CDR2 YNNKEL come from the germline V gene (reference sequence). The germline V and J ends were trimmed by 6 bases and 9 bases, with 15 bases remaining between them. The DNA for the CDR3 is TGTGCCAGCAGTCATAAGGGGGTTGCTTCACCCCTCCACTTT. Translated, it gives CASSHKGVASPLHF.

The genes are TRBV29-1 and TRBJ2-1; D remains unclear. CDR3 size: 15 residues. Per germline, CDR1 SQVTM and CDR2 ANQGSEA. The V gene lost 1 base and the J gene lost 5 bases, with 15 bases spanning the gap. CDR3 sequence (DNA): TGCAGCGTTGAAGGCCGGGTCCTTGGTAACAATGAGCAGTTCTTC. Translated, it gives CSVEGRVLGNNEQFF.

The genes are TRBV7-9 and TRBJ2-1, with 7 bases aligning to TRBD1. CDR1 and CDR2 (germline): SEHNR, FQNEAQ (reference sequence). V lost 2 bases to trimming and J lost 7 bases; unmatched junction nucleotides: 11. The length of the CDR3 is 16 residues. The CDR3 DNA sequence: TGTGCCAGCAGCTTACCGACAGGGCACAAAGGAAATGAGCAGTTCTTC. The encoded protein is CASSLPTGHKGNEQFF.

The rearrangement links TRBV5-1 to TRBJ1-4, with D tentatively TRBD1 (5 bases). V was cut by 0 bases and J by 3 bases, with 9 bases left in between. The CDR3 is 15 amino acids. Germline CDR1 SGHRS, CDR2 YFSETQ. The CDR3 nucleotides read TGCGCCAGCAGCTTGGAAGGGGCTGCTAATGAAAAACTGTTTTTT. Encoded protein: CASSLEGAANEKLFF.